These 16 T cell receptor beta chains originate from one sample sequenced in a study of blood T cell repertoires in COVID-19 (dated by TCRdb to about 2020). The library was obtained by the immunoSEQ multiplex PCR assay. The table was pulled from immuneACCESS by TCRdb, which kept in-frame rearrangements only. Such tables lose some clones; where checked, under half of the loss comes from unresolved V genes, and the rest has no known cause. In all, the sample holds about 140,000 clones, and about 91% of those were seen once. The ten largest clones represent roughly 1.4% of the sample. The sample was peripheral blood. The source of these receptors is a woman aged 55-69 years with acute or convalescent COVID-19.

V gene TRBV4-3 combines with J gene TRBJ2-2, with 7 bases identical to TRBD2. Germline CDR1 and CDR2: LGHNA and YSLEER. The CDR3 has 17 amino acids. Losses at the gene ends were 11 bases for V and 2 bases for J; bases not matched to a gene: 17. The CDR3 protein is CAQLGARAGPNTGELFF. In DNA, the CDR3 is TGCGCCCAGCTTGGGGCACGAGCGGGGCCCAACACCGGGGAGCTGTTTTTT.

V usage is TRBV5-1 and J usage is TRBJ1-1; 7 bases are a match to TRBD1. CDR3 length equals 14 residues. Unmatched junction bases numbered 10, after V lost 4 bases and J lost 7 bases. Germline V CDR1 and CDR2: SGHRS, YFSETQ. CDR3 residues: CASSHPGGQNEAFF. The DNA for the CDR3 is TGCGCCAGCAGCCACCCAGGGGGTCAAAATGAAGCTTTCTTT.

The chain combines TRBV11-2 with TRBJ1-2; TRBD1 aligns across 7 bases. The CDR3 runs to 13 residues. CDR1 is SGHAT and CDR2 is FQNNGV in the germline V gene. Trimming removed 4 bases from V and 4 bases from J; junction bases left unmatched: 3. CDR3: CASSSRGIYGYTF. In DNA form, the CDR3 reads TGTGCCAGCAGCTCCAGGGGGATCTATGGCTACACCTTC.

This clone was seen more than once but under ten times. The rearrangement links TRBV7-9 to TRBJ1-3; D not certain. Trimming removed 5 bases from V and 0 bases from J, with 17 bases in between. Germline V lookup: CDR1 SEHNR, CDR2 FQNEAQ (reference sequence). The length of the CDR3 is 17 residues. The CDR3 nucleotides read TGTGCCAGCAGCCAATACTACTCCGGCTCCTCTGGAAACACCATATATTTT. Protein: CASSQYYSGSSGNTIYF. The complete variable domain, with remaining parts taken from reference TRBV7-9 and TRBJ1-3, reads DTGVSQNPRHKITKRGQNVTFRCDPISEHNRLYWYRQTLGQGPEFLTYFQNEAQLEKSRLLSDRFSAERPKGSFSTLEIQRTEQGDSAMYLCASSQYYSGSSGNTIYFGEGSWLTVV.

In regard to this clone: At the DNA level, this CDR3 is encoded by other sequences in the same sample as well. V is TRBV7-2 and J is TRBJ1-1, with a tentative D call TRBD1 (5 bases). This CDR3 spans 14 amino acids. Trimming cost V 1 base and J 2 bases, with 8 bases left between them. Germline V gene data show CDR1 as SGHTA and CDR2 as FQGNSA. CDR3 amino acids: CASSLVQGNTEAFF. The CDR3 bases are TGTGCCAGCAGCTTAGTCCAGGGAAACACTGAAGCTTTCTTT.

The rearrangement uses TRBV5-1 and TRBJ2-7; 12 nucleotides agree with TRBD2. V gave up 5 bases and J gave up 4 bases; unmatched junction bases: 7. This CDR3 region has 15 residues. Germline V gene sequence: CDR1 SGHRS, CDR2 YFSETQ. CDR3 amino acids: CASRLRTSGEYEQYF. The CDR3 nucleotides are TGCGCCAGCAGATTGAGGACTAGCGGGGAATACGAGCAGTACTTC. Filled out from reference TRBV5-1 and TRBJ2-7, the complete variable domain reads KAGVTQTPRYLIKTRGQQVTLSCSPISGHRSVSWYQQTPGQGLQFLFEYFSETQRNKGNFPGRFSGRQFSNSRSEMNVSTLELGDSALYLCASRLRTSGEYEQYFGPGTRLTVT.

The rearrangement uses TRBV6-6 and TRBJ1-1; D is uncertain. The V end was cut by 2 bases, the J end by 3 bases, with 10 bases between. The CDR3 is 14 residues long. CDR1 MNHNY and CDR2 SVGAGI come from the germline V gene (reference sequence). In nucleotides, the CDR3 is TGTGCCAGCAGTTACCTAGGTGGCGACACTGAAGCTTTCTTT. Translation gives CASSYLGGDTEAFF.

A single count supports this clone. The CDR3 spells CASSSGIGLAGEEQYF. In DNA, the CDR3 is TGTGCCAGCAGCTCAGGGATAGGACTAGCGGGGGAAGAGCAGTACTTC. The chain joins TRBV7-9 to TRBJ2-7, with 13 positions matching TRBD2. Trimming took 4 bases from V and 7 from J; bases not matched to a gene: 10. Germline-derived CDR1 and CDR2 are SEHNR and FQNEAQ (reference sequence). CDR3 length: 16 residues.

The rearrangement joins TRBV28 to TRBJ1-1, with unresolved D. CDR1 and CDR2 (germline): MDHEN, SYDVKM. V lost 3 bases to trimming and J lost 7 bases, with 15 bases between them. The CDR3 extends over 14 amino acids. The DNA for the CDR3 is TGTGCCAGCAGTTTGAGATCATTTAGAAGTGAAGCTTTCTTT. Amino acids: CASSLRSFRSEAFF.

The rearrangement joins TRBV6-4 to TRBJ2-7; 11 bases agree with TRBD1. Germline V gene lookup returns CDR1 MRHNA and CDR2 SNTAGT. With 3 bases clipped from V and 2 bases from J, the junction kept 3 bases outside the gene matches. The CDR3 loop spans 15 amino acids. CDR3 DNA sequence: TGTGCCAGCAGTGATTCGGGACAGGGGGCCTACGAGCAGTACTTC. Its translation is CASSDSGQGAYEQYF.

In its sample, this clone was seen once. Here the CDR3 reads CASSLGVSGVYEQYF. The CDR3 nucleotides are TGTGCCAGCAGCTTAGGGGTTAGCGGGGTCTACGAGCAGTACTTC. This chain joins TRBV11-3 and TRBJ2-7; TRBD2 agrees at 8 bases. CDR3 length: 15 amino acids. J lost 3 bases, V lost 1 base, and 5 bases had no gene match. Per the germline V gene, CDR1 is SGHNT and CDR2 is YENEEA.

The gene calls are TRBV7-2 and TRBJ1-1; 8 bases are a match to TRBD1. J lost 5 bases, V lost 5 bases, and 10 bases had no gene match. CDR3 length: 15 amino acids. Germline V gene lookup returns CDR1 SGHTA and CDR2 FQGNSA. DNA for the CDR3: TGTGCCAGCAGCCCTCAACAGGGGGTCAGAACTGAAGCTTTCTTT. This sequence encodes CASSPQQGVRTEAFF.

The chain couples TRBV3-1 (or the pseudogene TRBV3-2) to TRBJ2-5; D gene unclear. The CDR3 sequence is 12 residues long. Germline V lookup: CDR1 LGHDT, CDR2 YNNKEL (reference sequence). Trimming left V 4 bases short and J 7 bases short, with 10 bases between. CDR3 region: CASSPPSRTQYF. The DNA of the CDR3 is TGTGCCAGCAGCCCCCCCTCTAGGACCCAGTACTTC.

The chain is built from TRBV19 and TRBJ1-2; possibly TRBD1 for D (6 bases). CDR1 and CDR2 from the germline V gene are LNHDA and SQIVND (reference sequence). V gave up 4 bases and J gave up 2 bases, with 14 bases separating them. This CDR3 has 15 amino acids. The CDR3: CASSTPGGPNYGYTF. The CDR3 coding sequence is TGTGCCAGTAGTACCCCCGGGGGGCCCAACTATGGCTACACCTTC.

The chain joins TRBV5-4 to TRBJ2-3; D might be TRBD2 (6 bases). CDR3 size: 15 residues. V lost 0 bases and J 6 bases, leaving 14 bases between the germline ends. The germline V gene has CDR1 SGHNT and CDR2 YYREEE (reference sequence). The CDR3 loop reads CASSLAEDYGDTQYF. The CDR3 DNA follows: TGTGCCAGCAGCTTGGCCGAGGACTACGGGGATACGCAGTATTTT.

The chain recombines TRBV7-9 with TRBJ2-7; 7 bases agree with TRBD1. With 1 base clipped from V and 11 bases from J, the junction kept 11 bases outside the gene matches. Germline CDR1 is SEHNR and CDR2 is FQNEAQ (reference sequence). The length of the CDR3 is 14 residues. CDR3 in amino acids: CASSLGEGAVYEYF. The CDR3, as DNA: TGTGCCAGCAGCTTAGGTGAGGGGGCAGTTTACGAGTACTTC.